Reported below is one T cell receptor beta chain. What this receptor recognizes is not known. It has no much larger one-base neighbor in the sample; base qualities were not kept. The source of the sample is a study of CD8+ T cells in alopecia areata (dated by TCRdb to the late 2010s). A note on the overall study: Treated patients were enrolled in an open-label pilot trial of oral tofacitinib, 5 to 10 mg twice daily, for moderate-to-severe alopecia areata. Patients received tofacitinib for 6 to 18 months and were then followed off drug for 6 months to check for delayed response and recurrence. For the treated patients, the SALT score, which quantifies what percentage of scalp surface area is affected, served as the measure of disease severity. High-throughput TCRbeta sequencing was used to examine T cell clonal expansion in alopecia areata in both the C3H/HeJ mouse model and human patients. Scalp tissue and sorted CD4+ and CD8+ peripheral blood T cells from patchy and totalis/universalis alopecia areata patients and from healthy controls were covered by human TCRbeta sequencing. Patients on tofacitinib were biopsied at baseline and after 4 and 24 weeks of treatment, and several of the patients also had a later scalp biopsy. Clonality in the scalp was compared among normal scalp (n=4), patchy alopecia areata scalp (n=8), and alopecia totalis/universalis scalp (n=8). RNA came from the PAXgene miRNA kit for fixed scalp, the miRNeasy kit for PBMCs, and the RNeasy kit for mouse skin. Amplification of TCRbeta CDR3 regions was done by immunoSEQ multiplex PCR using 35 Vbeta forward primers and 13 Jbeta reverse primers. What the authors observed across the whole study: Shared TCR sequences between patients were less evident than in mice, which may be partly attributable to HLA diversity in the patient population. During tofacitinib treatment, many expanded lesional clones stuck around in both scalp and blood, and this persistence may partly explain why relapse happens after treatment is stopped. Because the treated cohort was small and had just a single nonresponder, larger studies are needed to establish links between baseline CD8+ expansion and response. Compared with normal scalp, lesional scalp, particularly in alopecia totalis/universalis, had higher clonality and more expanded CD8+ clones, which suggests antigenic drive. Scalp clonality and the number of expanded CD8+ clones among the top 100 scalp clones were significantly decreased by tofacitinib. Unlike mouse skin, which is dominated by gammadelta T cells, normal human skin has resident alphabeta T cells that are also sequenced, and this complicates analysis of the scalp TCR repertoire.

The cysteine opens and the phenylalanine closes a CDR3 of 12 amino acids. The DNA shown is the 36-base CDR3, in frame from base 1. V loses 5 bases, J loses 2 bases, and the germline ends lie 7 bases apart. CDR1 and CDR2, looked up from the germline V gene, are SQVTM and ANQGSEA. The library came from the immunoSEQ multiplex PCR assay. For TCR sequencing, RNA was extracted from every sample and reverse transcribed into cDNA to serve as template. First-strand cDNA was synthesized using SuperScript III with a 2:1 mix of oligo-dT and random hexamers. A synthetic immune receptor repertoire was used to gauge amplification bias, and whatever bias remained was removed computationally. The published analysis was carried out like this. Raw reads were preprocessed to remove errors, and CDR3 was defined by IMGT conventions from the conserved cysteine to phenylalanine. To get clonality, Shannon entropy was normalized by log2 of the number of productive unique TCRs and the result was subtracted from 1. Whether each scalp clone was CD4 or CD8 was inferred by checking scalp TCRbeta sequences against the CD4 and CD8 repertoires from sorted blood. In TCRdb, the immuneACCESS table is reduced to in-frame sequences with V and J assigned. These tables do not hold every clone; where another copy was compared, an unresolved V gene accounts for under half, and the others remain unexplained. V, J and clone size are those of that table, while D and trimming were read from the DNA. For this sample the table gives 100,000 to 150,000 clones, of which roughly 57% were detected only once. The ten largest clones add up to 5.7% of the sample.

Per the publication, the time point label means: about 4 weeks on oral tofacitinib. The treatment or condition label for this specimen denotes: oral pan-JAK inhibitor, 5-10 mg twice daily. Lesional scalp punch biopsies and peripheral blood were obtained from alopecia areata patients. After PBMCs were isolated by density centrifugation and stained for CD3, CD4 and CD8, a FACSAria was used to sort CD4+ and CD8+ T cells. Recombination connected TRBV29-1 to TRBJ2-1; too little of a D gene remains to name it. The sample was CD4+ T cells sorted from blood, taken at week 4, from a patient treated with tofacitinib. The sequence was collected from a human donor with alopecia areata. The DNA reads TGCAGCGTTATGGGGACCTACAATGAGCAGTTCTTC. Its protein reads: CSVMGTYNEQFF.